This entry is about one T cell receptor (beta chain). This sample is part of a study of tumor-infiltrating lymphocytes in glioblastoma multiforme. TCRB libraries came from RNA via three nested multiplex PCR rounds. From the multiplex PCR reads, TCRdb called clonotypes with MiXCR, one entry per CDR3 protein. The table lists more than 12,000 distinct CDR3 sequences, over 55% of them singletons, with around half in the top ten. What was sequenced was brain tumor tissue. The clonotype originates from a male donor with glioblastoma.

The chain's CDR3 is CSARERDNIQYF. Written as DNA, the CDR3 is TGCAGTGCTAGAGAGAGAGACAACATTCAGTACTTC. The chain employs TRBV20-1 and TRBJ2-4; D is unclear. The germline V gene encodes CDR1 DFQATT and CDR2 SNEGSKA (reference sequence). The CDR3 sequence is 12 residues long. V shed 0 bases and J shed 7 bases, with 7 bases lying between them.